The 21 T cell receptor beta chains below were found in one sample sequenced in a study of blood T cells in healthy people across ages. With a J-beta primer mix and a sample-barcoded 5' primer, a second PCR ran about 6 to 11 cycles. Each CDR3 protein is one row after TCRdb ran MiXCR on the 5' RACE reads. The sample holds some 880,000 distinct CDR3 sequences, roughly 40% seen once. Source material: blood. These receptors all come from a man younger than 35 in good health.

This chain uses TRBV25-1 with TRBJ2-2; D perhaps matches TRBD2 (5 bases). Germline assignment: CDR1 MGHDK and CDR2 SYGVNS. CDR3 length: 13 amino acids. V was pared by 6 bases and J by 5 bases, with 10 bases between. The CDR3 sequence is CASRNTGTGELFF. DNA of the CDR3: TGTGCCAGCAGGAATACGGGGACCGGGGAGCTGTTTTTT.

In regard to this clonotype: A much larger clone lies one base from this, so it may be a read error. The chain employs TRBV20-1 and TRBJ2-3; D could derive from TRBD1 or TRBD2 (5 bases each). Per the germline V gene, CDR1 is DFQATT and CDR2 is SNEGSKA (reference sequence). Trimming removed 5 bases at V and 5 bases at J, with 17 bases between. The CDR3 contains 14 residues. CDR3 in DNA: TGCAGTGCTGGGGTCCCCGGGGCCAAAGATACGCAGTATTTT. Translation gives CSAGVPGAKDTQYF.

On this clonotype itself: One end of the junction does not line up with germline, which may come from a read error. The chain joins TRBV12-3 or TRBV12-4 to TRBJ2-4; D may be TRBD1 (6 bases). The CDR3 consists of 13 residues. The CDR3, as DNA: TGTGTCAGCAGTTTTCGGACAGCATGGGAGCAGTACTTC. Translation gives CVSSFRTAWEQYF.

The rearrangement joins TRBV5-8 to TRBJ2-5; no clear D. Germline CDR1 reads SGHTS; CDR2 reads YDEGEE. This CDR3 is 14 amino acids long. V was shortened by 3 bases and J by 0 bases, with 9 bases between the two germline ends. The CDR3 sequence is CASSSLAYQETQYF. For the CDR3, the DNA is TGTGCCAGCAGCTCCCTGGCCTACCAAGAGACCCAGTACTTC. The whole variable domain, filled in from reference TRBV5-8 and TRBJ2-5, reads EAGVTQSPTHLIKTRGQQATLRCSPISGHTSVYWYQQALGLGLQFLLWYDEGEERNRGNFPPRFSGRQFPNYSSELNVNALELEDSALYLCASSSLAYQETQYFGPGTRLLVL.

This clonotype came up many times. CDR3 amino acids: CATSDLPGGRGENEQFF. The CDR3, as DNA: TGTGCCACCAGTGATTTGCCCGGGGGGCGAGGAGAGAATGAGCAGTTCTTC. The J gene is TRBJ2-1, the V gene TRBV24-1; TRBD2 is a possible D gene (7 bases). This CDR3 has 17 residues. CDR1 and CDR2 from the germline V gene are KGHDR and SFDVKD. V lost 0 bases, J lost 7 bases, and 18 bases lay in between.

The chain uses TRBV4-1 and TRBJ1-1, with a tentative D call TRBD1 (5 bases). This CDR3 region has 17 residues. Germline CDR1 and CDR2: MGHRA and YSYEKL. The ends were cut back, 4 bases at V and 6 bases at J, with 24 bases in the middle. The DNA of the CDR3 is TGCGCCAGCAGCCTGCATCAGGGAGAACGGAAACGGGCTGAAGCTTTCTTT. Amino acids: CASSLHQGERKRAEAFF.

The chain has TRBV3-1 and TRBJ2-4, with D tentatively TRBD2 (6 bases). The J call may not be correct, given that the DNA end is closer to TRBJ2-7. Germline V gene lookup returns CDR1 LGHDT and CDR2 YNNKEL (reference sequence). This CDR3 has 14 amino acids. CDR3 amino acids: CASSQMPGAYEQYF. CDR3 DNA sequence: TGTGCCAGCAGCCAAATGCCGGGGGCCTACGAGCAGTACTTC.

This clonotype appeared once. A clone one base away is much larger, so this may be a read error. The chain combines TRBV12-3 or TRBV12-4 with TRBJ2-7; tentatively, D is TRBD1 or TRBD2 (5 bases each). The CDR3 covers 12 residues. The DNA of the CDR3 is TGTGCCAGCGGGGGACGGGCCTACGGGCAGTACTTC. Amino acids: CASGGRAYGQYF.

The J gene is TRBJ1-1, the V gene TRBV14; D remains unclear. Trimming left V 1 base short and J 0 bases short, with 9 bases between. Per the germline V gene, CDR1 is SGHDN and CDR2 is FVKESK. The length of the CDR3 is 15 residues. The CDR3 DNA sequence: TGTGCCAGCAGCCAAGCAGGAGCTATGAACACTGAAGCTTTCTTT. This sequence encodes CASSQAGAMNTEAFF.

The V gene is TRBV5-4, the J gene TRBJ2-1; a possible D gene is TRBD1 (7 bases). The V end was cut by 6 bases, the J end by 9 bases, with 25 bases between. The germline V gene has CDR1 SGHNT and CDR2 YYREEE (reference sequence). The CDR3 covers 16 residues. The CDR3 protein is CASTSVGRGVDGEQFF. The CDR3 DNA sequence: TGTGCCAGCACCTCGGTCGGCAGGGGGGTTGATGGTGAGCAGTTCTTC. Full variable domain (outside the CDR3, taken from reference TRBV5-4 and TRBJ2-1): ETGVTQSPTHLIKTRGQQVTLRCSSQSGHNTVSWYQQALGQGPQFIFQYYREEENGRGNFPPRFSGLQFPNYSSELNVNALELDDSALYLCASTSVGRGVDGEQFFGPGTRLTVL.

This clonotype has more than one count but fewer than ten. V is TRBV7-3 and J is TRBJ1-5; TRBD1 aligns across 8 bases. There are 14 residues in the CDR3. The V gene end was trimmed by 4 bases and the J gene end by 9 bases; junction bases not matched to a gene: 8. The germline gives CDR1 SGHTA, CDR2 FQGTGA. The CDR3 nucleotides are TGTGCCAGCAGCTCTGGACAGGGCCTTGGGCCCCAGCATTTT. Its translation is CASSSGQGLGPQHF.

Notes on this clonotype: A read error is possible here, since a much larger clone lies one base away. J is TRBJ2-1 and V is TRBV12-3 or TRBV12-4, with 9 bases fitting TRBD2. The CDR3 contains 15 residues. CDR3: CANSFLAGSYNEQFF. The DNA for the CDR3 is TGTGCCAACAGTTTTCTAGCGGGGTCCTACAATGAGCAGTTCTTC.

V and J are TRBV12-5 and TRBJ2-7; 12 bases are a match to TRBD2. With the DNA end fitting TRBJ2-5 better, the J assignment may be wrong. This CDR3 has 16 residues. CDR1 is LGHNT, CDR2 FRNRAP, per germline. CDR3 residues: CASGPGTSGQQETQYF. The CDR3 DNA is TGTGCTAGTGGTCCAGGGACTAGCGGGCAGCAAGAGACCCAGTACTTC.

The V gene is TRBV5-5, the J gene TRBJ2-7, with D hard to call. V lost 2 bases and J 10 bases, leaving 10 bases between the germline ends. The CDR3 totals 11 residues. Germline lookup yields CDR1 SGHKS and CDR2 YYEKEE (reference sequence). CDR3 DNA: TGTGCCAGCAGCTTCCCGAGTGGCCAGTACTTC. It translates to CASSFPSGQYF.

The J gene is TRBJ2-7, the V gene TRBV5-1, with TRBD2 matching over 13 bases. Germline assignment: CDR1 SGHRS and CDR2 YFSETQ. V gave up 4 bases and J gave up 7 bases; unmatched junction bases: 14. CDR3 length: 17 amino acids. CDR3 DNA: TGCGCCAGCAGCGACACTAGCGGGGGGGCCGGCTACAATGAGCAGTACTTC. Residues: CASSDTSGGAGYNEQYF.

The V call is TRBV2, the J call TRBJ2-1; weak D call: TRBD1 (6 bases). This CDR3 comprises 14 residues. V was pared by 8 bases and J by 7 bases, with 18 bases between. In germline, CDR1 is SNHLY, CDR2 FYNNEI. This chain's CDR3 is CASAAMRGRNEQFF. CDR3 nucleotide sequence: TGTGCCAGCGCGGCTATGAGGGGGAGAAATGAGCAGTTCTTC.

As for this clonotype: This could be a read error, since a much larger clone is one nucleotide away. The V call is TRBV11-2, the J call TRBJ2-5; D is perhaps TRBD1 (6 bases). The CDR3 extends over 13 amino acids. The germline V and J ends were trimmed by 5 bases and 11 bases, with 18 bases remaining between them. Germline CDR1 reads SGHAT; CDR2 reads FQNNGV. CDR3 coding DNA: TGTGCCAGCAGCCTCCAGGGGAACAATGAGCAGTACTTC. This encodes CASSLQGNNEQYF.

Notes on this clonotype: A much more abundant neighbour one base away suggests this may be a read error. V is TRBV6-5 and J is TRBJ2-1; 8 nucleotides line up with TRBD1. The CDR3 contains 15 residues. Germline V gives CDR1 MNHEY, CDR2 SVGAGI. V was pared by 6 bases and J by 5 bases, with 9 bases of the junction left unmatched. The chain's CDR3 is CASRTPDRANNEQFF. In DNA form, the CDR3 reads TGTGCCAGCAGAACCCCGGACAGGGCGAACAATGAGCAGTTCTTC.

The V gene is TRBV4-1, the J gene TRBJ2-5; D gene ambiguous. The J call is in doubt because the DNA end fits TRBJ2-7 better. The germline gives CDR1 MGHRA, CDR2 YSYEKL. The CDR3 loop spans 11 amino acids. CDR3 residues: CASSREDEQYF. CDR3 DNA sequence: TGCGCCAGCAGCCGAGAGGACGAGCAGTACTTC.

Worth noting for this clonotype: Being one base from a much bigger clone, this may be a read error. V is TRBV11-2 and J is TRBJ2-7, with D perhaps given as TRBD1 or TRBD2 (5 bases each). Germline CDR1 is SGHAT and CDR2 is FQNNGV. Deletions cut 3 bases from V and 3 bases from J, with 12 bases between. CDR3 size: 14 residues. The CDR3 sequence: CASSFGRGDYEQYF. Here the CDR3 DNA reads TGTGCCAGCAGCTTCGGTAGAGGGGACTACGAGCAGTACTTC.

The genes are TRBV6-2 or TRBV6-3 and TRBJ2-1; 10 nucleotides align to TRBD2. This CDR3 comprises 14 residues. V lost 2 bases, J lost 15 bases, and 10 bases stayed unmatched. CDR1 and CDR2 (germline): MNHEY, SVGEGT. The chain's CDR3 is CASSYPGLADRRFF. The CDR3 DNA reads as TGTGCCAGCAGTTACCCTGGACTAGCGGATCGACGGTTCTTC.